This section outlines one TCR beta chain sequence together with its context. Its matching antigen is unknown. The authors reverse transcribed all of the isolated RNA, so sequencing captured expressed TCRB transcripts. Profiling relied on immunoSEQ multiplex PCR, and the TCRdb table lists in-frame clones only, not all of them. The sample shows about 180,000 clones, less than 10% of them seen only once. These data come from a study of beta chain features in type 1 diabetes. Study-wide background: Researchers looked at roughly 110 million sorted cells across all samples.

General study results and limits: Overrepresentation of cells with high TCR expression could result from cDNA sequencing. A moderate, significant TCRB CDR3 shortening appeared in type 1 diabetes across four CD4+ subsets.

The clonotype was recovered from a man aged 18 to 30 with type 1 diabetes. What was sequenced was central memory CD4+ T cells from blood.

The CDR3 region has the DNA TGTGCCGTACAAGCCTCCGGAGCAACTAATGAAAAACTGTTTTTT. This sequence encodes CAVQASGATNEKLFF. This chain connects TRBV28 to TRBJ1-4; D unclear. The V gene lost 11 bases and the J gene lost 0 bases, with 16 bases spanning the gap. Germline CDR1 MDHEN, CDR2 SYDVKM. This CDR3 is built from 15 residues. Using reference TRBV28 and TRBJ1-4 for the parts outside the CDR3, the full variable domain is DVKVTQSSRYLVKRTGEKVFLECVQDMDHENMFWYRQDPGLGLRLIYFSYDVKMKEKGDIPEGYSVSREKKERFSLILESASTNQTSMYLCAVQASGATNEKLFFGSGTQLSVL.